This T cell receptor (beta chain) was identified during a study of blood T cells in healthy people across ages. PCR was performed a second time for about 7 to 11 cycles using a sample-barcoded 5' primer and a J-beta primer mix. A 12-random-nucleotide template-switch adaptor tagged each cDNA molecule. TCRdb reprocessed the 5' RACE reads with MiXCR, giving one entry per CDR3 protein. The sample records roughly 720,000 distinct CDR3 sequences, roughly 50% being singletons. Germline V gene data show CDR1 as SGHAT and CDR2 as FQNNGV. The CDR3 covers 14 residues. About this clonotype: Its antigen is unidentified. One end of the junction fails to match germline, which may point to a read error.

General study findings and limits: Roughly linear age-related decline in beta diversity appeared, significant by age roughly 40. The study could not conclusively compare naive and antigen-experienced cells, given its unsorted PBMCs.

The rearrangement joins TRBV11-2 to TRBJ1-2; D is perhaps TRBD1 (6 bases). The sequence came from an elderly man in good health. Sequencing was carried out using blood. CDR3 nucleotide sequence: TGTGCCAGCAACTTAGGATCAGGGGTCTTCGGCTACACCTTC. The encoded protein is CASNLGSGVFGYTF.